This T cell receptor beta chain emerged from a study of blood T cells in healthy people across ages. Alongside a J-beta primer mix, a sample-barcoded 5' primer served in a second PCR lasting about 7 to 11 cycles. TCRdb independently ran MiXCR on the 5' RACE reads; one entry per CDR3 protein. The sample lists about 560,000 distinct CDR3 sequences; around a quarter were seen once. The same data also contributed to another study, on T cells of mothers and their children.

The TCR sequence derives from a boy aged 2-9 years in good health. Sequenced material: blood.

CDR3 sequence reads: CASSLIPWEQYF. DNA of the CDR3: TGCGCCAGCAGCTTGATCCCCTGGGAGCAGTACTTC. The chain couples TRBV5-1 to TRBJ2-1; no clear D. Gene TRBJ2-7 matches the end of the DNA better, so the J call may be wrong. In germline, CDR1 is SGHRS, CDR2 YFSETQ. The CDR3 runs 12 residues.